Listed below are T cell receptor beta chains from one sample, sequenced in a study of T cell responses to AZD1222 COVID-19 vaccine. Libraries were prepared by immunoSEQ multiplex PCR; TCRdb keeps only in-frame clonotypes and omits some of them. The sample lists fewer than 150,000 clones; about nine tenths were seen once. This sample comprised peripheral blood, obtained on day 0 of AZD1222 vaccination. These receptors were collected from an adult in good health. Both conserved end residues are part of each CDR3. D genes are given only for firm matches. Clone size appears in some rows only: once, few, many, or a class for an expanded clone.

d_gene,j_gene,v_gene,abundance,CDR3nt,CDR3aa
.,TRBJ1-5,TRBV12-3/TRBV12-4,.,TGTGCCAGCAAGAGAGGATCCGAACAGCCCCAGCATTTT,CASKRGSEQPQHF
.,TRBJ2-1,TRBV6-5,.,TGTGCCAGCAACTTAGGACTATCGGACAATGAGCAGTTCTTC,CASNLGLSDNEQFF
.,TRBJ1-4,TRBV10-3,.,TGTGCCAACTCCGACGGCTATAATGAAAAACTGTTTTTT,CANSDGYNEKLFF
.,TRBJ1-1,TRBV28,.,TGTGCCAGCAGTTTGGTTATGAACACTGAAGCTTTCTTT,CASSLVMNTEAFF
TRBD1,TRBJ1-2,TRBV27,.,TGTGCCAGCACAACGGGGACAGGGGACGGCGGCTATGGCTACACCTTC,CASTTGTGDGGYGYTF
.,TRBJ1-5,TRBV4-1,once,TGCGCCAGCAGCCAGGGGGTGAATCAGCCCCAGCATTTT,CASSQGVNQPQHF
.,TRBJ2-1,TRBV28,once,TGTGCCAGCAGTCCCCGGCAGGGCTACAATGAGCAGTTCTTC,CASSPRQGYNEQFF
TRBD1,TRBJ1-5,TRBV24-1,.,TGTGCCACCGGGGCCACCACAGGGGGCGGGAGGGGTCAGCCCCAGCATTTT,CATGATTGGGRGQPQHF
TRBD1,TRBJ1-2,TRBV3-1/TRBV3-2,.,TGTGCCAGCAGCCCGTTGATGGGACAGGGGTTCTATGGCTACACCTTC,CASSPLMGQGFYGYTF
.,TRBJ1-6,TRBV15,.,TGTGCCACCAGCAGAGGAGCTAGACGTGATAATTCACCCCTCCACTTT,CATSRGARRDNSPLHF
.,TRBJ1-6,TRBV7-2,.,TGTGCCAGTACAAGGGAGTCCCATTCACCCCTCCACTTT,CASTRESHSPLHF
.,TRBJ2-7,TRBV5-4,few,TGTGCCAGCAGCCGGGGCTACGAGCAGTACTTC,CASSRGYEQYF
.,TRBJ1-1,TRBV29-1,.,TGCAGCGTTGAAAAACTCGGAATGGGGGGAAGGAACACTGAAGCTTTCTTT,CSVEKLGMGGRNTEAFF
TRBD1,TRBJ1-2,TRBV27,.,TGTGCCAGCAGTTCCCAGACAGGGAATCGTGACTATGGCTACACCTTC,CASSSQTGNRDYGYTF
TRBD2,TRBJ2-2,TRBV7-6,.,TGTGCCAGCAGCAATTGGCTAGCGGGAGGCACCGGGGAGCTGTTTTTT,CASSNWLAGGTGELFF
.,TRBJ2-7,TRBV6-5,.,TGTGCCAGCAGTTACTTTGGGTCGGCAGGGCGGCACGAGCAGTACTTC,CASSYFGSAGRHEQYF
TRBD1,TRBJ1-5,TRBV5-6,.,TGTGCCAGCAGCCGTCGGACAGGGAATCAGCCCCAGCATTTT,CASSRRTGNQPQHF
.,TRBJ2-2,TRBV7-9,.,TGTGCCAGCAGATCGTTAGGGGTTTACACCGGGGAGCTGTTTTTT,CASRSLGVYTGELFF
TRBD2,TRBJ2-7,TRBV5-4,.,TGTGCCAGCAGGGTAGCGGGGGGCTTCTACGAGCAGTACTTC,CASRVAGGFYEQYF
.,TRBJ1-2,TRBV28,.,TGTGCCATCTTCACCCCCCGAGGGGCACCCGCGGACTATGGCTACACCTTC,CAIFTPRGAPADYGYTF
.,TRBJ1-1,TRBV5-1,.,TGCGCCAGCAGCCCAGATGCGAACACTGAAGCTTTCTTT,CASSPDANTEAFF
TRBD2,TRBJ2-1,TRBV7-9,.,TGTGCCAGCAGCCCTGGACTAGCGGGGGCCAATGAGCAGTTCTTC,CASSPGLAGANEQFF
.,TRBJ2-5,TRBV11-2,.,TGTGCCAGCAGCTTAGATTTGGGCCTGCAGACCCAGTACTTC,CASSLDLGLQTQYF
.,TRBJ2-5,TRBV15,.,TGTGCCACCAGCAGAGACCGGGTTCAAGAGACCCAGTACTTC,CATSRDRVQETQYF
TRBD1,TRBJ2-7,TRBV5-4,.,TGTGCCAGCAGCTTGACGGGGACAGGTTTCTACGAGCAGTACTTC,CASSLTGTGFYEQYF
.,TRBJ2-2,TRBV19,.,TGTGCCAGTAGTACATACACGGACACCGGGGAGCTGTTTTTT,CASSTYTDTGELFF